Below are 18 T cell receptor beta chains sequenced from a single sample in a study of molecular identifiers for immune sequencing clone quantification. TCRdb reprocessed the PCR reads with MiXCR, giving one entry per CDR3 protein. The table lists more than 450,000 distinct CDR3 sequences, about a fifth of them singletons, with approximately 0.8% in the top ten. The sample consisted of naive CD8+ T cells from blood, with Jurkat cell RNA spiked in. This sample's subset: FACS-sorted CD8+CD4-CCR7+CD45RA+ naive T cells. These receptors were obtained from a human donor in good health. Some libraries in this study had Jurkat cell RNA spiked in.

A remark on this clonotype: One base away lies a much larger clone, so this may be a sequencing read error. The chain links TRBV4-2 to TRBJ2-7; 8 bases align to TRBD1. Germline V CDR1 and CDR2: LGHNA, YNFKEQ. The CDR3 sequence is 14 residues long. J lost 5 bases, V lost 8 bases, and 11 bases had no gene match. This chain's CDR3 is CASGLGRGLNEQYF. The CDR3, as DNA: TGTGCCAGCGGCCTTGGCAGGGGGCTGAACGAGCAGTACTTC.

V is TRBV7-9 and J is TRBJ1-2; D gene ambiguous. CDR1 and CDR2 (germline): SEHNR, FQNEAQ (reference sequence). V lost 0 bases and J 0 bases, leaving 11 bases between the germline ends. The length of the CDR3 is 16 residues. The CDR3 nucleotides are TGTGCCAGCAGCTTAGCAGGGTCGGCGTCTAACTATGGCTACACCTTC. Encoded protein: CASSLAGSASNYGYTF.

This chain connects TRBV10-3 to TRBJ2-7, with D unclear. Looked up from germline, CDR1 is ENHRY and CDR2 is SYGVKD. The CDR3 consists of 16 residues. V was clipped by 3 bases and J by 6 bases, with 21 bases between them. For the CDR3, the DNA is TGTGCCATCAGTGAAAGGCCTGCGGCGACCGGGTCCGAGCAGTACTTC. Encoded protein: CAISERPAATGSEQYF.

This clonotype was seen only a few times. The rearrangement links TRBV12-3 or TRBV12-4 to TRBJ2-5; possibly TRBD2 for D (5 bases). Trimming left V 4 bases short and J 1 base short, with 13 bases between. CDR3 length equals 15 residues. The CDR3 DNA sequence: TGTGCCAGCAGTTGGGCGGAGGAATTCCAAGAGACCCAGTACTTC. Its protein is CASSWAEEFQETQYF.

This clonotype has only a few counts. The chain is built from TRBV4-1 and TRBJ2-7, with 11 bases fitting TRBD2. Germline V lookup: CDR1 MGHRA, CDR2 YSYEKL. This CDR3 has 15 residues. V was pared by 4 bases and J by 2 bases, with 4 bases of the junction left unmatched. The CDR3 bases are TGCGCCAGCAGCCCGACTAGCGGGGAGGCCTACGAGCAGTACTTC. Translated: CASSPTSGEAYEQYF.

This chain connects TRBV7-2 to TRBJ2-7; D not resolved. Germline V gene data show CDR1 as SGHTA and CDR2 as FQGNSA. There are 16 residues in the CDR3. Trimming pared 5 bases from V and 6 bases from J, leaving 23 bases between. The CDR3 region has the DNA TGTGCCAGCAGCCTCTTCTCCGCGGAAACTTTTGGCGAGCAGTACTTC. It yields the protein CASSLFSAETFGEQYF.

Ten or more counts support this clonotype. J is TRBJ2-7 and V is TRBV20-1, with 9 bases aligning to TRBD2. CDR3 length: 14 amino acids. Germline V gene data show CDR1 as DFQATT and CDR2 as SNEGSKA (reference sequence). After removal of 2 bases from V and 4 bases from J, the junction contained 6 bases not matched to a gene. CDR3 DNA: TGCAGTGCTAGATTTAGCGGGGGAACGTACGAGCAGTACTTC. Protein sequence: CSARFSGGTYEQYF.

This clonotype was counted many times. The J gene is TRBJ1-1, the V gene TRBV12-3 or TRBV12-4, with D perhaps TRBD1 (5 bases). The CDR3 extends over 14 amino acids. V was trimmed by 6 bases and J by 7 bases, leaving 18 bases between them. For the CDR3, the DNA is TGTGCCAGCAGGCTATCGGGGACGGACGTTGAAGCTTTCTTT. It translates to CASRLSGTDVEAFF.

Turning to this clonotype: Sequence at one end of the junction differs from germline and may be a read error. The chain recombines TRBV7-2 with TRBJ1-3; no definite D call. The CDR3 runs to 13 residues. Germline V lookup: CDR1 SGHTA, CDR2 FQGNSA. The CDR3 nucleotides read TGTGCCAGCGGCTTTACAGCTGGAAACACCATATATTTT. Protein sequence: CASGFTAGNTIYF. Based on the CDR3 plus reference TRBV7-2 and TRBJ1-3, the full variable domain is GAGVSQSPSNKVTEKGKDVELRCDPISGHTALYWYRQSLGQGLEFLIYFQGNSAPDKSGLPSDRFSAERTGGSVSTLTIQRTQQEDSAVYLCASGFTAGNTIYFGEGSWLTVV.

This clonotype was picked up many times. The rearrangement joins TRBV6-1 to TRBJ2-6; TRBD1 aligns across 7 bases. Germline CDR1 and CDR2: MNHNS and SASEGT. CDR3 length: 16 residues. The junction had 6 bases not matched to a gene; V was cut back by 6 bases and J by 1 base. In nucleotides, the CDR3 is TGTGCCAGCAGGGAGGACAGGTGGTCTGGGGCCAACGTCCTGACTTTC. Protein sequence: CASREDRWSGANVLTF.

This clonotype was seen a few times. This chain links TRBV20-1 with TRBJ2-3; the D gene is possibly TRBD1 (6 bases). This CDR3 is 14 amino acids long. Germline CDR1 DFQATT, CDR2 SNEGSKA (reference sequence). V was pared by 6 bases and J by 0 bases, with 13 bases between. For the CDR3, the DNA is TGCAGTGCCGGGGACACCTCTAGCACAGATACGCAGTATTTT. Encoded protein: CSAGDTSSTDTQYF.

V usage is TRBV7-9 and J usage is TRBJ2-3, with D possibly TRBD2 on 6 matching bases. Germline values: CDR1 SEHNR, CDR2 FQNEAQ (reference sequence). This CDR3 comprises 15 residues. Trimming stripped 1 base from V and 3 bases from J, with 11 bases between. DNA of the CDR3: TGTGCCAGCAGCTTAGACCTAGCGCATACAGATACGCAGTATTTT. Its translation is CASSLDLAHTDTQYF.

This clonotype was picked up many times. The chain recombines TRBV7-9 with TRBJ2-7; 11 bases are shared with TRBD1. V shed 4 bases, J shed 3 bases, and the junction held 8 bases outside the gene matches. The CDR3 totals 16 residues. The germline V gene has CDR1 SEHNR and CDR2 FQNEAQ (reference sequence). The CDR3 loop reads CASSSGQGAGGYEQYF. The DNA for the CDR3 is TGTGCCAGCAGCTCAGGACAGGGGGCTGGTGGCTACGAGCAGTACTTC. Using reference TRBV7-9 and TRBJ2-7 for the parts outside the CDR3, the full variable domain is DTGVSQNPRHKITKRGQNVTFRCDPISEHNRLYWYRQTLGQGPEFLTYFQNEAQLEKSRLLSDRFSAERPKGSFSTLEIQRTEQGDSAMYLCASSSGQGAGGYEQYFGPGTRLTVT.

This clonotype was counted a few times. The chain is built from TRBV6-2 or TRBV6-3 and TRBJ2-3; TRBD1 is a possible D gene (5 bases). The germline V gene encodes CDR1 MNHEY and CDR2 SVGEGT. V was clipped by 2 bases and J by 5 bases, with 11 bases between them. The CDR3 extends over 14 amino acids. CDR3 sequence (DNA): TGTGCCAGCAGTTACACGACAGACGGAGATACGCAGTATTTT. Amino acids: CASSYTTDGDTQYF.

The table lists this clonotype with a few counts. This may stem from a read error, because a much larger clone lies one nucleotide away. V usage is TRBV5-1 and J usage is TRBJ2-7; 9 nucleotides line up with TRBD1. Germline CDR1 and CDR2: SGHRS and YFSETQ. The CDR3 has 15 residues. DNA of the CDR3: TGCGCCGGCAGCCCGGGACAGGGACTAACCTACGAGCAGTACTTC. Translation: CAGSPGQGLTYEQYF.

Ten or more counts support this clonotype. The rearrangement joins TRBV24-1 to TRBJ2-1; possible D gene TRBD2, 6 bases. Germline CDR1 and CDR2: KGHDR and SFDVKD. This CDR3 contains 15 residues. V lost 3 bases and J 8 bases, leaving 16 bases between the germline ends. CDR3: CATSDGPGTYHEQFF. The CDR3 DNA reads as TGTGCCACCAGTGATGGCCCCGGGACTTACCATGAGCAGTTCTTC.

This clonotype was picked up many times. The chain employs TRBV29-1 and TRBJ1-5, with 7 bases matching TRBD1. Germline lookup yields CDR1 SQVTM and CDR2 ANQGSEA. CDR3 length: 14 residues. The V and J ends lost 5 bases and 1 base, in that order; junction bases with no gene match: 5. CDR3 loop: CSVQGRGSNQPQHF. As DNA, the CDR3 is TGCAGCGTTCAGGGCAGGGGGAGCAATCAGCCCCAGCATTTT. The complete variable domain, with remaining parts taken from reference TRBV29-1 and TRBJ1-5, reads SAVISQKPSRDICQRGTSLTIQCQVDSQVTMMFWYRQQPGQSLTLIATANQGSEATYESGFVIDKFPISRPNLTFSTLTVSNMSPEDSSIYLCSVQGRGSNQPQHFGDGTRLSIL.

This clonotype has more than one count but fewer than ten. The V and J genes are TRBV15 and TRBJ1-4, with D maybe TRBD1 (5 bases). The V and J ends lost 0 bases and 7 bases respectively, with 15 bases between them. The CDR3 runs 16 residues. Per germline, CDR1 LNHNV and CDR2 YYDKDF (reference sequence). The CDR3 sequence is CATSRDWGTGGEKLFF. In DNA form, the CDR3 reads TGTGCCACCAGCAGAGATTGGGGGACGGGAGGTGAAAAACTGTTTTTT.